Reported below is one TCR beta chain. Its antigen is not known. Clones were sequenced by immunoSEQ multiplex PCR, and TCRdb holds only the in-frame ones, with some missing. The data hold 950,000 to 1,300,000 clones, with approximately 72% observed a single time. Germline CDR1 is KGHSH and CDR2 is LQKENI. The CDR3 is 15 residues long. Trimming pared 2 bases from V and 3 bases from J, leaving 14 bases between. This sample was included in a study of shared clonotypes between healthy human individuals. Study-wide points: Across a few donors, naive CD4 shared around 5.3%, naive CD8 approximately 3.5%, memory CD4 roughly 2.2%, memory CD8 under 0.5%. Donors were few, which limited the genetic and exposure-history diversity represented.

The study separated CD4+ cells into CD45RA+ naive and CD45RA-negative memory subsets. The chain is built from TRBV18 and TRBJ2-7; D may be TRBD1 or TRBD2 (5 bases each). The sample consisted of memory CD4+ T cells sorted from blood. Subset here: CD45RA-negative fraction. This clonotype was obtained from a man between 18 and 29 years old in good health. The DNA for the CDR3 is TGTGCCAGCTCACCAGAGGGGTCTCGAGTCTACGAGCAGTACTTC. Amino acid sequence: CASSPEGSRVYEQYF.